The rows below give T cell receptor beta chains drawn from one sample of a study of blood T cell repertoires in COVID-19. The assay was immunoSEQ multiplex PCR, and TCRdb's table has in-frame clones only and misses some. Here the sample spans approximately 86,000 clones, about 88% being singletons. The sequenced sample consisted of peripheral blood. The receptor set was obtained from a man aged 50 to 60 with acute or convalescent COVID-19. CDR3s include the opening cysteine and the closing phenylalanine or tryptophan. Fields, in order: D gene, V gene, clone size, J gene, CDR3 DNA, CDR3 protein. A D gene is named only where the DNA matches it firmly. The size entry is marked missing in some rows and otherwise reads once, few, many or a size class.

D gene: .; V gene: TRBV3-1/TRBV3-2; clone size: .; J gene: TRBJ1-1; CDR3 DNA: TGTGCCAGCAGCCAAGACGGAAGGGGCACTGAAGCTTTCTTT; CDR3 protein: CASSQDGRGTEAFF
D gene: TRBD1; V gene: TRBV29-1; clone size: .; J gene: TRBJ2-5; CDR3 DNA: TGCAGCATCCAGGACAGGGGACGACGCCAAGAGACCCAGTACTTC; CDR3 protein: CSIQDRGRRQETQYF
D gene: TRBD2; V gene: TRBV29-1; clone size: few; J gene: TRBJ2-5; CDR3 DNA: TGCAGCGCGACGCGGGGGGGCTTGGAGACCCAGTACTTC; CDR3 protein: CSATRGGLETQYF
D gene: TRBD1; V gene: TRBV5-4; clone size: .; J gene: TRBJ1-2; CDR3 DNA: TGTGCCAGCAGCCCGATCGGGACAGAACCCTACACCTTC; CDR3 protein: CASSPIGTEPYTF
D gene: TRBD1; V gene: TRBV12-3/TRBV12-4; clone size: .; J gene: TRBJ1-1; CDR3 DNA: TGTGCCAGCAGTCCAGGGGGCGAGACTGAAGCTTTCTTT; CDR3 protein: CASSPGGETEAFF
D gene: TRBD2; V gene: TRBV9; clone size: .; J gene: TRBJ2-1; CDR3 DNA: TGTGCCAGCAGTCTAGCGGGGGTGGGGAATGAGCAGTTCTTC; CDR3 protein: CASSLAGVGNEQFF
D gene: .; V gene: TRBV5-1; clone size: once; J gene: TRBJ2-2; CDR3 DNA: TGCGCCAGCAGCTTGGATTATAGGGGGAACACCGGGGAGCTGTTTTTT; CDR3 protein: CASSLDYRGNTGELFF
D gene: TRBD2; V gene: TRBV9; clone size: .; J gene: TRBJ2-1; CDR3 DNA: TGTGCCAGCAGCGAAATTCTAGCGGGAGCCTACAATGAGCAGTTCTTC; CDR3 protein: CASSEILAGAYNEQFF
D gene: .; V gene: TRBV5-1; clone size: .; J gene: TRBJ1-4; CDR3 DNA: TGCGCCAGCAGCTCACAGGGTACAACTAATGAAAAACTGTTTTTT; CDR3 protein: CASSSQGTTNEKLFF
D gene: .; V gene: TRBV6-1; clone size: .; J gene: TRBJ1-2; CDR3 DNA: TGTGCCAGCAGTGAAGGAGGCAGGGTCGACTATGGCTACACCTTC; CDR3 protein: CASSEGGRVDYGYTF
D gene: .; V gene: TRBV23-1; clone size: .; J gene: TRBJ2-7; CDR3 DNA: TGCGCCAGCAGTCACATCTTCGACGGGTCCTACGAGCAGTACTTC; CDR3 protein: CASSHIFDGSYEQYF
D gene: TRBD1; V gene: TRBV24-1; clone size: .; J gene: TRBJ1-6; CDR3 DNA: TGTGCCACCAGTGACCCCAACAGGGGGGATTTAGATGATTCACCCCTCCACTTT; CDR3 protein: CATSDPNRGDLDDSPLHF
D gene: .; V gene: TRBV10-3; clone size: .; J gene: TRBJ1-2; CDR3 DNA: TGTGCCATCAGTGTGCAGGGAGGTTATGGCTACACCTTC; CDR3 protein: CAISVQGGYGYTF
D gene: .; V gene: TRBV18; clone size: .; J gene: TRBJ2-5; CDR3 DNA: TGTGCCAGCTCACGACAGGTTCAAGAGACCCAGTACTTC; CDR3 protein: CASSRQVQETQYF
D gene: .; V gene: TRBV5-4; clone size: once; J gene: TRBJ2-3; CDR3 DNA: TGTGCCAGCAGCTTGGCCGCGGATACGCAGTATTTT; CDR3 protein: CASSLAADTQYF
D gene: .; V gene: TRBV29-1; clone size: .; J gene: TRBJ1-1; CDR3 DNA: TGCAGCGTTGTCAGGGGTTTGAGCACTGAAGCTTTCTTT; CDR3 protein: CSVVRGLSTEAFF
D gene: .; V gene: TRBV5-4; clone size: .; J gene: TRBJ2-5; CDR3 DNA: TGTGCCAGCAGGAGGGAGAGCTCTTCGGAGACCCAGTACTTC; CDR3 protein: CASRRESSSETQYF
D gene: .; V gene: TRBV11-2; clone size: once; J gene: TRBJ1-6; CDR3 DNA: TGTGCCAGCAGCTTCGATAGCTCCTATAATTCACCCCTCCACTTT; CDR3 protein: CASSFDSSYNSPLHF
D gene: .; V gene: TRBV28; clone size: .; J gene: TRBJ1-1; CDR3 DNA: TGTGCCAGCAGACCAGGTGGGCCGAGTGGGGAAGCTTTCTTT; CDR3 protein: CASRPGGPSGEAFF
D gene: .; V gene: TRBV7-2; clone size: .; J gene: TRBJ2-3; CDR3 DNA: TGTGCCAGCAGCTTCTTGGATACGCAGTATTTT; CDR3 protein: CASSFLDTQYF
D gene: TRBD1; V gene: TRBV5-4; clone size: .; J gene: TRBJ1-2; CDR3 DNA: TGTGCCAGCAGCCTCGGACAGGAATATGGCTACACCTTC; CDR3 protein: CASSLGQEYGYTF
D gene: TRBD1; V gene: TRBV2; clone size: .; J gene: TRBJ1-6; CDR3 DNA: TGTGCCAGCAGGCAGGGGGCTTCCTATAATTCACCCCTCCACTTT; CDR3 protein: CASRQGASYNSPLHF
D gene: .; V gene: TRBV6-1; clone size: .; J gene: TRBJ1-6; CDR3 DNA: TGTGCCAGCAGTGACAGGGGATCCTATAATTCACCCCTCCACTTT; CDR3 protein: CASSDRGSYNSPLHF
D gene: .; V gene: TRBV6-4; clone size: .; J gene: TRBJ1-1; CDR3 DNA: TGTGCCAGCAGTGTCCAGGGAAACACTGAAGCTTTCTTT; CDR3 protein: CASSVQGNTEAFF